The 25 T cell receptor beta chains below all came from one sample that was sequenced in a study of T cell responses to AZD1222 COVID-19 vaccine (dated by TCRdb to 2020 to 2022). Libraries came from the immunoSEQ multiplex PCR assay. TCRdb holds this immuneACCESS table with in-frame rearrangements only. Some clones are missing; in checked studies, unresolved V genes explain under half, and the rest has no known cause. The sample records 110,000 or so clones, around 89% of which are singletons. Approximately 3.5% of the sample goes to the ten largest clones. Reading the label with the study, this specimen's time point is: about 28 days (+/-7) after the second vaccine dose. The material sequenced was peripheral blood, taken 28 days after the second AZD1222 dose. Every receptor here comes from an adult who received the AZD1222 COVID-19 vaccine.

J is TRBJ2-7 and V is TRBV28; 10 bases map to TRBD2. J gave up 5 bases and V 5 bases, and 12 bases lay outside the gene matches. Per the germline V gene, CDR1 is MDHEN and CDR2 is SYDVKM. The CDR3 sequence is 16 residues long. CDR3 DNA sequence: TGTGCCAGCAGTGGGTCTAGCGGGAGAGATGGCAACGAGCAGTACTTC. Translated, it gives CASSGSSGRDGNEQYF. Full variable domain (missing parts from reference TRBV28 and TRBJ2-7): DVKVTQSSRYLVKRTGEKVFLECVQDMDHENMFWYRQDPGLGLRLIYFSYDVKMKEKGDIPEGYSVSREKKERFSLILESASTNQTSMYLCASSGSSGRDGNEQYFGPGTRLTVT.

The V gene is TRBV5-1, the J gene TRBJ1-2; D is perhaps TRBD1 (6 bases). The germline gives CDR1 SGHRS, CDR2 YFSETQ. The CDR3 length is 14 residues. V lost 4 bases and J lost 2, with 12 bases in between. This CDR3 reads CASSIQGRNYGYTF. Here the CDR3 DNA reads TGCGCCAGCAGCATACAGGGCAGGAACTATGGCTACACCTTC.

The chain couples TRBV11-2 to TRBJ2-1, with D unresolved. This CDR3 is 14 amino acids long. CDR1 is SGHAT and CDR2 is FQNNGV in the germline V gene. The V and J ends lost 5 bases and 7 bases respectively, with 15 bases between them. CDR3: CASSPRHWVNEQFF. In nucleotides, the CDR3 is TGTGCCAGCAGCCCCCGACACTGGGTGAATGAGCAGTTCTTC.

V gene TRBV28 combines with J gene TRBJ1-2; D might be TRBD1 (6 bases). The CDR3 totals 15 residues. The V end was cut by 8 bases, the J end by 5 bases, with 21 bases between. CDR1 and CDR2 from the germline V gene are MDHEN and SYDVKM. The CDR3 DNA sequence: TGTGCCAGCGAAAACCAAGCAGGGGCTAGGTATGGCTACACCTTC. It translates to CASENQAGARYGYTF.

This chain joins TRBV12-5 and TRBJ2-7; 9 nucleotides line up with TRBD1. The junction had 9 bases not matched to a gene; V was cut back by 6 bases and J by 9 bases. The CDR3 sequence is 13 residues long. Germline V CDR1 and CDR2: LGHNT, FRNRAP. The CDR3 DNA follows: TGTGCTAGTGGCCCGGGACAGGGTATCTTGCAGTACTTC. Its protein product is CASGPGQGILQYF. The full variable domain, completed using reference TRBV12-5 and TRBJ2-7, is DARVTQTPRHKVTEMGQEVTMRCQPILGHNTVFWYRQTMMQGLELLAYFRNRAPLDDSGMPKDRFSAEMPDATLATLKIQPSEPRDSAVYFCASGPGQGILQYFGPGTRLTVT.

V and J are TRBV7-2 and TRBJ2-1; no clear D. Trimming left V 0 bases short and J 0 bases short, with 3 bases between. The CDR3 consists of 14 residues. CDR1 and CDR2 from the germline V gene are SGHTA and FQGNSA. CDR3 residues: CASSLAVSYNEQFF. CDR3 sequence (DNA): TGTGCCAGCAGCTTAGCGGTCTCCTACAATGAGCAGTTCTTC.

The CDR3 DNA reads as TGTGCCAGTTCGGGGACCTGGGAAAACATTCAGTACTTC. It specifies CASSGTWENIQYF. The chain combines TRBV19 with TRBJ2-4; the D call may be TRBD1 or TRBD2 (5 bases each). V was clipped by 8 bases and J by 5 bases, with 13 bases between them. The CDR3 loop spans 13 amino acids. Germline V gene sequence: CDR1 LNHDA, CDR2 SQIVND (reference sequence). Complete variable domain (other parts from reference TRBV19 and TRBJ2-4): DGGITQSPKYLFRKEGQNVTLSCEQNLNHDAMYWYRQDPGQGLRLIYYSQIVNDFQKGDIAEGYSVSREKKESFPLTVTSAQKNPTAFYLCASSGTWENIQYFGAGTRLSVL.

CDR3 residues: CAIMTGANVLTF. In nucleotides, the CDR3 is TGTGCCATCATGACTGGGGCCAACGTCCTGACTTTC. V and J are TRBV12-3 or TRBV12-4 and TRBJ2-6, with unresolved D. Trimming stripped 10 bases from V and 2 bases from J, with 6 bases between. The CDR3 runs 12 residues.

This chain connects TRBV19 to TRBJ1-1; D is unclear. CDR3 length: 13 amino acids. CDR1 and CDR2 (germline): LNHDA, SQIVND (reference sequence). The ends were cut back, 9 bases at V and 2 bases at J, with 13 bases in the middle. The CDR3: CASSTVSNTEAFF. The DNA for the CDR3 is TGTGCCAGCTCCACAGTGTCCAACACTGAAGCTTTCTTT. Combining the CDR3 with reference TRBV19 and TRBJ1-1 gives the whole variable domain DGGITQSPKYLFRKEGQNVTLSCEQNLNHDAMYWYRQDPGQGLRLIYYSQIVNDFQKGDIAEGYSVSREKKESFPLTVTSAQKNPTAFYLCASSTVSNTEAFFGQGTRLTVV.

The gene calls are TRBV16 and TRBJ2-1, with no clear D. V lost 0 bases to trimming and J lost 4 bases, with 13 bases between them. Germline V gene data show CDR1 as KGHSY and CDR2 as FQNENV. The CDR3 has 16 residues. CDR3: CASSQSRASKYNEQFF. In DNA, the CDR3 is TGTGCCAGCAGCCAATCTCGGGCATCCAAGTACAATGAGCAGTTCTTC.

The rearrangement uses TRBV6-2 or TRBV6-3 and TRBJ2-3; D is unresolved. The CDR3 consists of 12 residues. Trimming left V 2 bases short and J 6 bases short, with 6 bases between. The germline V gene has CDR1 MNHEY and CDR2 SVGEGT. The CDR3 DNA is TGTGCCAGCAGTTACCTCACCGATACGCAGTATTTT. Its protein product is CASSYLTDTQYF.

The V call is TRBV5-1, the J call TRBJ1-4, with TRBD1 as a possible D gene (6 bases). This CDR3 has 16 amino acids. Germline V gene data show CDR1 as SGHRS and CDR2 as YFSETQ. Trimming left V 4 bases short and J 14 bases short, with 27 bases between. The CDR3: CASSANSDSKGGNLFF. The CDR3 bases are TGCGCCAGCAGCGCAAACTCGGACAGCAAAGGGGGAAATCTGTTTTTT.

This chain uses TRBV12-3 or TRBV12-4 with TRBJ1-5, with 7 bases aligning to TRBD1. There are 13 residues in the CDR3. The V and J ends lost 5 bases and 7 bases, in that order; junction bases with no gene match: 5. The CDR3, as DNA: TGTGCCAGCAGTCAGCGACAGGGACAGCCCCAGCATTTT. Translating it yields CASSQRQGQPQHF.

The genes are TRBV7-6 and TRBJ1-1, with a tentative D call TRBD1 (6 bases). Trimming removed 5 bases from V and 3 bases from J, with 19 bases in between. The CDR3 sequence is 16 residues long. Germline CDR1 and CDR2: SGHVS and FNYEAQ. The CDR3 DNA reads TGTGCCAGCAGCCCTTCGACAGGATCGACGGACACTGAAGCTTTCTTT. Its translation: CASSPSTGSTDTEAFF.

V and J are TRBV15 and TRBJ1-2; maybe TRBD1 (5 bases). V lost 0 bases and J 3 bases, leaving 11 bases between the germline ends. CDR1 and CDR2 (germline): LNHNV, YYDKDF (reference sequence). CDR3 length: 15 amino acids. CDR3 DNA sequence: TGTGCCACCAGCAGAGAAGTGGGGGTGGACTATGGCTACACCTTC. This gives the protein CATSREVGVDYGYTF.

The chain is built from TRBV27 and TRBJ1-4; maybe TRBD1 (5 bases). Trimming shortened V by 5 bases and J by 6 bases, and 10 bases separated the two germline ends. CDR3 length equals 13 residues. Germline-derived CDR1 and CDR2 are MNHEY and SMNVEV (reference sequence). As DNA, the CDR3 is TGTGCCAGCAGTGGGAGGGGACATGAAAAACTGTTTTTT. The encoded protein is CASSGRGHEKLFF.

This clone has only one observation. V and J are TRBV29-1 and TRBJ2-3; 8 bases are shared with TRBD2. Trimming removed 7 bases from V and 0 bases from J; junction bases left unmatched: 9. The CDR3 has 15 amino acids. Per germline, CDR1 SQVTM and CDR2 ANQGSEA. The CDR3 is CSAPITSGSTDTQYF. Here the CDR3 DNA reads TGCAGCGCCCCCATAACTAGCGGAAGCACAGATACGCAGTATTTT.

The chain is built from TRBV6-5 and TRBJ2-5; tentatively, D is TRBD2 (6 bases). The CDR3 is 14 residues long. V gave up 6 bases and J gave up 2 bases, with 13 bases separating them. Germline V gene sequence: CDR1 MNHEY, CDR2 SVGAGI. In DNA, the CDR3 is TGTGCCAGCAGCTCTTCCCGGGGGCAAGAGACCCAGTACTTC. Translated, it gives CASSSSRGQETQYF.

V gene TRBV30 combines with J gene TRBJ1-2; D is undetermined. CDR1 and CDR2 (germline): GTSNPN, SVGIG (reference sequence). The CDR3 is 13 amino acids. The ends were cut back, 1 base at V and 3 bases at J, with 9 bases in the middle. In DNA, the CDR3 is TGTGCCTGGAGTGACCCGGGAGACTATGGCTACACCTTC. Translated, it gives CAWSDPGDYGYTF. The entire variable domain, with the rest obtained from reference TRBV30 and TRBJ1-2, is as follows: SQTIHQWPATLVQPVGSPLSLECTVEGTSNPNLYWYRQAAGRGLQLLFYSVGIGQISSEVPQNLSASRPQDRQFILSSKKLLLSDSGFYLCAWSDPGDYGYTFGSGTRLTVV.

The gene calls are TRBV27 and TRBJ1-1, with 8 nucleotides matching TRBD1. V gave up 2 bases and J gave up 7 bases; unmatched junction bases: 15. Germline V CDR1 and CDR2: MNHEY, SMNVEV (reference sequence). The CDR3 covers 17 residues. CDR3 nucleotides: TGTGCCAGCAGTTTAAGCGTACACCGGACAGGGTTTTATGAAGCTTTCTTT. This encodes CASSLSVHRTGFYEAFF.

This chain connects TRBV29-1 to TRBJ1-3, with D possibly being TRBD1 (6 bases). With 8 bases removed from V and 7 bases from J, the gap between germline ends came to 21 bases. The germline CDR1 and CDR2 sequences are SQVTM and ANQGSEA. CDR3 length: 14 amino acids. DNA for the CDR3: TGCAGCTATACAGGAGGGACAAGACGTAACACCATATATTTT. It encodes CSYTGGTRRNTIYF.

This clone was detected once. This chain joins TRBV19 and TRBJ1-5; D not resolved. V lost 1 base to trimming and J lost 7 bases, with 5 bases between them. Germline assignment: CDR1 LNHDA and CDR2 SQIVND (reference sequence). CDR3 size: 12 residues. The CDR3 here is CASSIGEQPQHF. The DNA for the CDR3 is TGTGCCAGTAGTATAGGTGAACAGCCCCAGCATTTT.

The chain joins TRBV2 to TRBJ1-6; 8 bases fit TRBD1. V trimming: 1 base; J trimming: 8 bases; junction bases outside the gene matches: 4. The germline gives CDR1 SNHLY, CDR2 FYNNEI. This CDR3 is 15 amino acids long. DNA of the CDR3: TGTGCCAGCAGTGAAGATGGCAGGGGGCATTCACCCCTCCACTTT. Protein sequence: CASSEDGRGHSPLHF.

The V gene is TRBV27, the J gene TRBJ2-7; 11 positions agree with TRBD2. Germline trimming cut 5 bases from V and 2 bases from J; bases unmatched to any gene: 26. The CDR3 consists of 22 residues. Looked up from germline, CDR1 is MNHEY and CDR2 is SMNVEV (reference sequence). The chain's CDR3 is CASSPETGGIETSGTIPYEQYF. The DNA of the CDR3 is TGTGCCAGCAGTCCCGAGACAGGGGGGATTGAGACTAGCGGGACTATACCCTACGAGCAGTACTTC.

The chain joins TRBV12-3 or TRBV12-4 to TRBJ2-1; D gene unclear. The length of the CDR3 is 11 residues. V was cut by 6 bases and J by 7 bases, with 7 bases left in between. CDR3 loop: CASSLGNEQFF. CDR3 DNA: TGTGCCAGCAGCCTAGGGAATGAGCAGTTCTTC.